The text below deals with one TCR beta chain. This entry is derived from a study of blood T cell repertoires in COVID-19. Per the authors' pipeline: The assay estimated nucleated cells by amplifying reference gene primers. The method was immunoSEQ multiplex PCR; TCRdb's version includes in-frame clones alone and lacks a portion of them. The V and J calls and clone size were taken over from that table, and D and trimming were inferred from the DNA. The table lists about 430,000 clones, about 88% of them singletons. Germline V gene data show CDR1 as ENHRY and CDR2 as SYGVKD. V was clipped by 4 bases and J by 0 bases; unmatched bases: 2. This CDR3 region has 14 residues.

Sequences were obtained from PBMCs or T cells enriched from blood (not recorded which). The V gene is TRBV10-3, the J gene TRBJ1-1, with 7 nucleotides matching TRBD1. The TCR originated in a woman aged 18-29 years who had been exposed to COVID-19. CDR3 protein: CAISVGQMNTEAFF. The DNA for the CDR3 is TGTGCCATCAGTGTGGGACAGATGAACACTGAAGCTTTCTTT.